The source of this T cell receptor (beta chain) is a study of shared clonotypes between healthy human individuals. Germline CDR1 SQVTM, CDR2 ANQGSEA. The V and J ends lost 5 bases and 4 bases respectively, with 11 bases between them. The CDR3 spans 12 residues. Whole-study results and caveats: Sharing across four donors was highest in naive CD4 (about 5%) and lowest in memory CD8 (roughly 0.4%).

With regard to this clone: What it binds is unknown.

Here immunoSEQ multiplex PCR was the method, and the copy in TCRdb shows in-frame clones only, minus some. The sample has 2,500,000 or so clones, approximately 93% seen once. Sample: naive CD4+ T cells from PBMCs. Subset reported: CD45RA+ positively selected. This TCR was sampled from a man younger than 35 in good health. Some clones in this sample may be carry-over from other donors' samples. The chain has TRBV29-1 and TRBJ2-5; no clear D. In DNA, the CDR3 is TGCAGCGTTACCCCCGCAGGAGAGACCCAGTACTTC. Protein product: CSVTPAGETQYF.